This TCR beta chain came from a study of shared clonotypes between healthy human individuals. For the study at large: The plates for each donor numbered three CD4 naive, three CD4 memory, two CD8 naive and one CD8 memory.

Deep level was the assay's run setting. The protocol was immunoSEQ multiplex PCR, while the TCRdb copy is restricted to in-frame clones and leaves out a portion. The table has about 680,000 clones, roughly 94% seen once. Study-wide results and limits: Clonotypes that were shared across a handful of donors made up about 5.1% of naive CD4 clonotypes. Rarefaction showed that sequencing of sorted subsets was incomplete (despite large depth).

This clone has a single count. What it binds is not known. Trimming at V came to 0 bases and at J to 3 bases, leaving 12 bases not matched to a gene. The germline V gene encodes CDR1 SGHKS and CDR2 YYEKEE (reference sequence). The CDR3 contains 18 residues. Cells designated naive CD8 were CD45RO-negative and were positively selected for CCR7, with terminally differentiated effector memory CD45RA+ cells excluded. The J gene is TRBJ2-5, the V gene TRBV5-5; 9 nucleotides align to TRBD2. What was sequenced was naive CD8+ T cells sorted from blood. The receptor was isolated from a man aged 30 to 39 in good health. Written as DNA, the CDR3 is TGTGCCAGCAGCTTGGGGTTACGGACTAGCGAGAGGGAAGAGACCCAGTACTTC. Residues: CASSLGLRTSEREETQYF.